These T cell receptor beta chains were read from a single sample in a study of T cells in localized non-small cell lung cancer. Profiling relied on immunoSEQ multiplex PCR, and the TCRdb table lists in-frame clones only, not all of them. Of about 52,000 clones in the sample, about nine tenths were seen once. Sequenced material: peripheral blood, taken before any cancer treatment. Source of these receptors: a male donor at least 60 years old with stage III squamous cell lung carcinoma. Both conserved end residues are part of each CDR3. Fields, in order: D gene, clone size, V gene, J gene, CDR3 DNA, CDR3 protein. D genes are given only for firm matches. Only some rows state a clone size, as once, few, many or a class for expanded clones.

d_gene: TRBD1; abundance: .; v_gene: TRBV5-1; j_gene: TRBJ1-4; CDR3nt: TGCGCCAGCAGCTTGGGCCCGGGACAGGGTAATGAAAAACTGTTTTTT; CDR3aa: CASSLGPGQGNEKLFF
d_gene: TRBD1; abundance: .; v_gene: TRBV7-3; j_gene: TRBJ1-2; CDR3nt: TGTGCCAGCAGCTCGAACAGGGGCCATGGCTACACCTTC; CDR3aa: CASSSNRGHGYTF
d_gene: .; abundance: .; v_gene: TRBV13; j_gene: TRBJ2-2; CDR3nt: TGTGCCAGCAGCAAATGGGCGGGCGGCACCGGGGAGCTGTTTTTT; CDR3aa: CASSKWAGGTGELFF
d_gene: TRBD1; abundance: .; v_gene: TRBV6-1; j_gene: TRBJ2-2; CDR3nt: TGTGCCAGCAGAGGGGACAGGGGGTGGAACGGGGAGCTGTTTTTT; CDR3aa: CASRGDRGWNGELFF
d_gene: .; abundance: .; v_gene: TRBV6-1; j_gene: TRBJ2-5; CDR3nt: TGTGCCAGCCGCGGTATCGGGGGTCTGGAGACCCAGTACTTC; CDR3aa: CASRGIGGLETQYF
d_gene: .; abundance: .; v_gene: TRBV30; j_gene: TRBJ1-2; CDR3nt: TGTGCCTGGAGGCCGACGGGCGGGGGCTACACCTTC; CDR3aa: CAWRPTGGGYTF
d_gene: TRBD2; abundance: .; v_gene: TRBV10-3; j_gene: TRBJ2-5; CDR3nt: TGTGCCATCAGTTCCGGGACTAATGGAGAGACCCAGTACTTC; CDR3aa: CAISSGTNGETQYF
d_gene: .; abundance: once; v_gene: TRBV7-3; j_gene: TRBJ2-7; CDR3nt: TGTGCCAGCCTTAGTGGGTGGATCCACGAGCAGTACTTC; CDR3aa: CASLSGWIHEQYF
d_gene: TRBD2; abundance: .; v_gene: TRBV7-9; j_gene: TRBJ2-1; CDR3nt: TGTGCCAGCAGCTGGGGACTAGCGGATGACAATGAGCAGTTCTTC; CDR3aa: CASSWGLADDNEQFF
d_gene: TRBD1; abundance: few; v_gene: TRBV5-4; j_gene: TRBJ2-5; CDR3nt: TGTGCCAGCAGCGGTATTCCGACAGGGGGGGGAGAGACCCAGTACTTC; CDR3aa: CASSGIPTGGGETQYF
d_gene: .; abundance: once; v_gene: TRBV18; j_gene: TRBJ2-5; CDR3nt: TGTGCCAGCTCACCACCCGGCAGGGATGAGACCCAGTACTTC; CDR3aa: CASSPPGRDETQYF
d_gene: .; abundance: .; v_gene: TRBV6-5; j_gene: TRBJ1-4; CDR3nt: TGTGCCAGCAGAGCCACCGGTGAAAAACTGTTTTTT; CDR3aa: CASRATGEKLFF
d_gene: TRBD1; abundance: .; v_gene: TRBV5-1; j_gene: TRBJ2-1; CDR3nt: TGCGCCAGCAGCTCGACAGGGGGCAGGGATGAGCAGTTCTTC; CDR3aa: CASSSTGGRDEQFF
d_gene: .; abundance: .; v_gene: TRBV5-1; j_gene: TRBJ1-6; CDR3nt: TGCGCCAGCAGCTTGGAACAGATAAACTATAATTCACCCCTCCACTTT; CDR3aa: CASSLEQINYNSPLHF
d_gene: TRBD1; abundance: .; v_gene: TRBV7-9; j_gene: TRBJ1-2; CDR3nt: TGTGCCAGCAGCCCTACACGGGACAGGGGACAGGGCTACACCTTC; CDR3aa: CASSPTRDRGQGYTF
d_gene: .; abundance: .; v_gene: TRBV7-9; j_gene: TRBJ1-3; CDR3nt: TGTGCCAGCAGCTTAGTCAGCTCTGGAAACACCATATATTTT; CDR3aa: CASSLVSSGNTIYF
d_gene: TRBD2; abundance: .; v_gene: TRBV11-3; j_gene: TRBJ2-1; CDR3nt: TGTGCCAGCAGCCGAGAGACTAGCGGGGGGAATGAGCAGTTCTTC; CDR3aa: CASSRETSGGNEQFF
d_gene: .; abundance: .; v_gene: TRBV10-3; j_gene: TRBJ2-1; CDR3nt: TGTGCCATCAGCCAAGGGACACCTAGCCACAATGAGCAGTTCTTC; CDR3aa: CAISQGTPSHNEQFF
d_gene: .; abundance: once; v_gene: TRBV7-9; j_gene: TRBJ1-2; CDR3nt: TGTGCCAGCAGCTTAGCAGGGCTCTCTCTCCTCTATGGCTACACCTTC; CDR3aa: CASSLAGLSLLYGYTF
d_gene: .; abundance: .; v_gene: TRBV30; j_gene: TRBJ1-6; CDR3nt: TGTGCCTGGAGTCCGGGGGGCGTCGGACCCCTCCACTTT; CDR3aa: CAWSPGGVGPLHF
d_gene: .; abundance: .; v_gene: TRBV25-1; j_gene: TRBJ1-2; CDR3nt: TGTGCCAGCAGTGAATTTGGGAGTGATACCTATGGCTACACCTTC; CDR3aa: CASSEFGSDTYGYTF
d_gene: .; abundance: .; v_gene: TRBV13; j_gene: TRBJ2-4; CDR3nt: TGTGCCAGCAGCTCGCGAGACTCCAAAAACATTCAGTACTTC; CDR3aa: CASSSRDSKNIQYF
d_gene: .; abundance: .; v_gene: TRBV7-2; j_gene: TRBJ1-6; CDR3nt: TGTGCCAGCAGCTTAAAACAGGGTTACTCACCCCTCCACTTT; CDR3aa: CASSLKQGYSPLHF
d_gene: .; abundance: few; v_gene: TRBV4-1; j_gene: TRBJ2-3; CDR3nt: TGCGCCAGCAGCCAAACACCCGATGGCACAGATACGCAGTATTTT; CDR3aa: CASSQTPDGTDTQYF
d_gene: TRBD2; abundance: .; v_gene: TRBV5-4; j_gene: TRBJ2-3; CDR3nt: TGTGCCAGCAGCTTATTCCGGGGGGGCAGCACAGATACGCAGTATTTT; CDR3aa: CASSLFRGGSTDTQYF
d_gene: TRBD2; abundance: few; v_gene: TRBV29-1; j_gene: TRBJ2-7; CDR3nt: TGCAGCGTCCTCGGGGGGGGTTTCGCCTACGAGCAGTACTTC; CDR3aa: CSVLGGGFAYEQYF
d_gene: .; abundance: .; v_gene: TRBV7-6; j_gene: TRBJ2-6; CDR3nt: TGTGCCAGCAGCTTAGGCCACTCTGGGGCCAACGTCCTGACTTTC; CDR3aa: CASSLGHSGANVLTF
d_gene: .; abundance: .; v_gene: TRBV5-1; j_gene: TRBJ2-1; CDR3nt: TGCGCCAGCAGCTTGTTTGCCGATGAGCAGTTCTTC; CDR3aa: CASSLFADEQFF
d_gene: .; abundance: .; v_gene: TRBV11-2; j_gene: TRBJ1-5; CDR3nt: TGTGCCAGCAGCCCGCAAGGGGGGCCCCAGCATTTT; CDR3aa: CASSPQGGPQHF
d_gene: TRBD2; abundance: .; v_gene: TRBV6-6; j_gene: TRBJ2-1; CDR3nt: TGTGCCAGCAGTTGGGGGGGCTCCTACAATGAGCAGTTCTTC; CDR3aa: CASSWGGSYNEQFF
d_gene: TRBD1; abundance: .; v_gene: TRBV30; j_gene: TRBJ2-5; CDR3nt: TGTGCCTGGAGTGAAGGGACAGTGAAAGAGACCCAGTACTTC; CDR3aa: CAWSEGTVKETQYF
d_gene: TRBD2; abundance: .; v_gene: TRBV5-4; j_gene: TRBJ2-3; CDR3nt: TGTGCCAGCAGCACGGGGGGGGCTAGCCCAATTAGAGATACGCAGTATTTT; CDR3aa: CASSTGGASPIRDTQYF
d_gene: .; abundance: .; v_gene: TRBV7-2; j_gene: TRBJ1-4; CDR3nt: TGTGCCAGCAGCCAGGGTCCCTCTAATGAAAAACTGTTTTTT; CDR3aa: CASSQGPSNEKLFF
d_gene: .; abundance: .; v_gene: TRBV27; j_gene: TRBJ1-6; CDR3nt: TGTGCCAGCAGTTTCAGGAGTTCACCCCTCCACTTT; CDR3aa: CASSFRSSPLHF
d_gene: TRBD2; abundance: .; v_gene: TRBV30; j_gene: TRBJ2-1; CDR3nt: TGTGCCTGGAGTGGGCCTAGCGGGAGTTCTGGTGAGCAGTTCTTC; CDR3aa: CAWSGPSGSSGEQFF
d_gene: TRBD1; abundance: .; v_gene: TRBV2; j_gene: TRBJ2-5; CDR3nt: TGTGCCGGAGAGGGACAGGGACCCGCAGAGACCCAGTACTTC; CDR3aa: CAGEGQGPAETQYF
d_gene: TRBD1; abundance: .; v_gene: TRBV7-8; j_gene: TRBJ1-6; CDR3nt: TGTGCCAGCAGCTTAGTAGGAGGGGGCCGTGATTCACCCCTCCACTTT; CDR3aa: CASSLVGGGRDSPLHF
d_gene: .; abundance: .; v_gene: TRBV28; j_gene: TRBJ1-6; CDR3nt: TGTGCCAGCAGTACCCCCAGGGACATGAGCTCCTATAATTCACCCCTCCACTTT; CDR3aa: CASSTPRDMSSYNSPLHF
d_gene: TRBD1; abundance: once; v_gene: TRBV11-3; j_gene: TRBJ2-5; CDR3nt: TGTGCCAGCAGCTTCGAGGGGACAGGGATGGAAGAGACCCAGTACTTC; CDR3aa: CASSFEGTGMEETQYF
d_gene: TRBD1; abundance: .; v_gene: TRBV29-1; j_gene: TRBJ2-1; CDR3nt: TGCAGCGTTGAAGGCGGGGGACAGGGGTATTACAATGAGCAGTTCTTC; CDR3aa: CSVEGGGQGYYNEQFF
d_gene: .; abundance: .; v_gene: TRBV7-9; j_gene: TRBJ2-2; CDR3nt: TGTGCCAGCAGCTTCGGGACGGCTCACAAAGGGAACACCGGGGAGCTGTTTTTT; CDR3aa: CASSFGTAHKGNTGELFF
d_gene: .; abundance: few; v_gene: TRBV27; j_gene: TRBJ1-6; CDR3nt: TGTGCCAGCACCTGGGACCCAAGCTCCTATAATTCACCCCTCCACTTT; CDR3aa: CASTWDPSSYNSPLHF
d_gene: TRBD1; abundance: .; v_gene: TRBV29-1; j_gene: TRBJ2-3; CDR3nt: TGCAGCGTTAGGACAGGGGGAGCCCGATCGCAGTATTTT; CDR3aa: CSVRTGGARSQYF
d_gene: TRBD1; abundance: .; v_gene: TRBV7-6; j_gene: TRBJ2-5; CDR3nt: TGTGCCAGCAGCTTAGACCAGGGGGTACAAGAGACCCAGTACTTC; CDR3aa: CASSLDQGVQETQYF
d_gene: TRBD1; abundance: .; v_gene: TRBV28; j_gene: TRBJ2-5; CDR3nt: TGTGCCAGCAGTTTACTCCTGGGACAGAAGTACTTC; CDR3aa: CASSLLLGQKYF
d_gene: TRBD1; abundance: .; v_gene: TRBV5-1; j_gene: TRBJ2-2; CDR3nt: TGCGCCAGCAGCTTGGGACAGGGGTTCGCCGGGGAGCTGTTTTTT; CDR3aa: CASSLGQGFAGELFF
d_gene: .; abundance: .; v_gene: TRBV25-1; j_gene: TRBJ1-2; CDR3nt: TGTGCCAGCAGTGAAACAGGGGGCTACACCTTC; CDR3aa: CASSETGGYTF
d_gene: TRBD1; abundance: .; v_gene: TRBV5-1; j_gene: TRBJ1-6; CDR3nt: TGCGCCAGCAGGGATTGGACAGGCCGGAATTCACCCCTCCACTTT; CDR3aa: CASRDWTGRNSPLHF
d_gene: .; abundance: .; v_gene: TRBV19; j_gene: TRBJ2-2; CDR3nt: TGTGCCAGTAGTTCTGGCCAGGCGAACACCGGGGAGCTGTTTTTT; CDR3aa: CASSSGQANTGELFF
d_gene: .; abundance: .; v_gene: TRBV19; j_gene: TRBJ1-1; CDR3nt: TGTGCCAGTAGTATGGCTGCGAGGGAGTCTGAAGCTTTCTTT; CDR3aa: CASSMAARESEAFF
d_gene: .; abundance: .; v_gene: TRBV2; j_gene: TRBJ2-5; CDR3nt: TGTGCCAGCAAGGAACCCCGGGACAGGGGAGTTAGCGGGGGGTTCCAAGAGACCCAGTACTTC; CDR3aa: CASKEPRDRGVSGGFQETQYF
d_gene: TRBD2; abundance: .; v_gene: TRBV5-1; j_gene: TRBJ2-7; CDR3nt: TGCGCCAGCAGCTTGGTAAGGACTAGCGGATTAAACTCCTACGAGCAGTACTTC; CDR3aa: CASSLVRTSGLNSYEQYF
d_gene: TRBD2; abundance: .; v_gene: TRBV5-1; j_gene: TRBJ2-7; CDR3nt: TGCGCCAGCAGCTTGGGGACTAGTAGTGGGAGCGAGCAGTACTTC; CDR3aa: CASSLGTSSGSEQYF
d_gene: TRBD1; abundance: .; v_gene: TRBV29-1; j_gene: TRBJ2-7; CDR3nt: TGCAGCGTAGGACAGGGGGCTATCGGGCAGTACTTC; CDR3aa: CSVGQGAIGQYF
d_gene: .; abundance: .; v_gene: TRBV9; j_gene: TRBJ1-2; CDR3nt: TGTGCCAGCAGCGTAGCGGCAGGGGATAACTATGGCTACACCTTC; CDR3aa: CASSVAAGDNYGYTF
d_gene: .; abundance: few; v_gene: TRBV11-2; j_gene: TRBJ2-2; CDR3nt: TGTGCCAGCAGCCCACGTTTTGGGGGCCCGAACACCGGGGAGCTGTTTTTT; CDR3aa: CASSPRFGGPNTGELFF
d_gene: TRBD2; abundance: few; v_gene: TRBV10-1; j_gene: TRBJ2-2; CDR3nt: TGCGCCAGCAGTGACACTAGCGGCGGGGAGCTGTTTTTT; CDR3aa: CASSDTSGGELFF